This TCR beta chain was retrieved from a study of T cell repertoires in cytomegalovirus infection. Study observations and caveats: Identification of carriers of CMV plus the relevant HLA was performed using cumulative public TCR beta family frequency. HLA-C-restricted CMV clonotypes gave the most frequent clonotype in two of eight donors.

The CDR3 is 18 residues long. The V and J ends lost 1 base and 1 base respectively, with 19 bases between them. CDR1 is KGHSH and CDR2 is LQKENI in the germline V gene. MiXCR was run by TCRdb on the reads, yielding one entry per CDR3 protein. The sample carries some 130,000 distinct CDR3 sequences, about 32% recorded once. Worth noting for this clonotype: Its antigen is unknown.

The chain recombines TRBV18 with TRBJ1-1; TRBD1 is a possible D gene (6 bases). The TCR originated in a human donor in good health (CMV status not recorded). Some clones in this sample may be carry-over from other donors' samples. Sequencing used CD8+ T cells from cultured PBMCs, obtained from culture after CMV antigen stimulation. The CDR3 sequence: CASSPRGRGPFANTEAFF. Written as DNA, the CDR3 is TGTGCCAGCTCACCACGGGGGCGGGGCCCTTTTGCGAACACTGAAGCTTTCTTT.